Sequencing of this T cell receptor (beta chain) was carried out in a study of blood T cell repertoires in COVID-19. Profiled with immunoSEQ multiplex PCR; TCRdb holds only in-frame clones, not every one. The sample includes tens of thousands of clones, approximately 79% of them seen just once. Germline CDR1 LNHNV, CDR2 YYDKDF (reference sequence). The CDR3 is 14 residues long. About this clone: The junction differs from germline at one of its ends, possibly a read error.

The origin of this receptor is a man between 65 and 85 years old with COVID-19, enrolled during active disease. The sequencing input was peripheral blood. The chain links TRBV15 to TRBJ2-1; 7 bases are shared with TRBD2. The CDR3 loop is CATSRDSAGDEQFF. The CDR3 nucleotides are TGTGCCACCAGCCGAGATTCCGCGGGGGATGAGCAGTTCTTC.